This T cell receptor beta chain originates from a study of blood T cell repertoires in COVID-19. In the original workflow: Counts of nucleated cells, estimated from reference gene primer amplification, were obtained. The repertoire was sequenced with immunoSEQ multiplex PCR; TCRdb's copy has only in-frame clones and lacks some. The DNA gave D and trimming, while V, J and clone size come from that table. There are 130,000 or so clones in the sample; about 81% occur only once, and 15% to 20% lies in the top ten. The CDR3 covers 9 residues. Germline V gives CDR1 WNHNN, CDR2 SYGVQD (reference sequence). The V end was cut by 10 bases, the J end by 3 bases, with 4 bases between.

Sequencing was done on a sample of peripheral blood. The chain recombines TRBV10-1 with TRBJ2-7; no clear D gene. The receptor was isolated from a woman older than 75 with acute or convalescent COVID-19. CDR3 nucleotide sequence: TGCGCCATCATCTACGAGCAGTACTTC. This gives the protein CAIIYEQYF.